Listed here are 21 T cell receptor beta chains from one sample, sequenced in a study of human T cells and chemical hapten exposure. Time point defined: patch test 3, about 24 weeks after DPC sensitization. Treatment indicated: therapeutic diphenylcyclopropenone sensitization with weekly scalp DPC. TCRdb fed the RACE reads into MiXCR, producing one record per CDR3 protein. Found here are fewer than 200,000 distinct CDR3 sequences, roughly a quarter of them singletons; the top ten hold under 2.5%. Sequenced here: whole blood, sampled in connection with sensitization to the hapten diphenylcyclopropenone (DPC). These receptors were taken from a woman aged 18 to 35 with alopecia areata. Some clones in this sample may be carry-over from other donors' samples.

The gene calls are TRBV29-1 and TRBJ2-2, with D perhaps TRBD1 (6 bases). This CDR3 is built from 13 residues. Trimming cost V 4 bases and J 4 bases, with 10 bases left between them. CDR1 SQVTM and CDR2 ANQGSEA come from the germline V gene. CDR3 in amino acids: CSVADRTTGELFF. The CDR3 DNA reads TGCAGCGTTGCCGACAGGACCACCGGGGAGCTGTTTTTT.

The genes are TRBV5-6 and TRBJ1-1, with TRBD1 as a possible D gene (5 bases). The CDR3 consists of 12 residues. CDR1 is SGHDT, CDR2 YYEEEE, per germline. V was clipped by 3 bases and J by 5 bases, with 8 bases between them. The CDR3 DNA reads as TGTGCCAGCAGCTGGGGGGGGACTGAAGCTTTCTTT. As protein: CASSWGGTEAFF.

This clonotype was seen only a few times. This rearrangement joins TRBV7-8 to TRBJ2-3; no firm D call. The V end was cut by 3 bases, the J end by 2 bases, with 12 bases between. The CDR3 is made up of 15 amino acids. Germline loops: CDR1 SGHVS, CDR2 FQNEAQ. The CDR3 is CASSFGQTFTDTQYF. As DNA, the CDR3 is TGTGCCAGCAGCTTTGGCCAGACCTTCACAGATACGCAGTATTTT.

The chain recombines TRBV25-1 with TRBJ2-2, with a possible D match to TRBD2 (6 bases). The CDR3 runs 15 residues. Germline lookup yields CDR1 MGHDK and CDR2 SYGVNS. The V end was cut by 3 bases, the J end by 6 bases, with 14 bases between. The chain's CDR3 is CASSEFSGTPGELFF. The CDR3 bases are TGTGCCAGCAGTGAGTTTTCCGGGACTCCCGGGGAGCTGTTTTTT.

Notes on this clonotype: Without the conserved terminal phenylalanine or tryptophan, this CDR3 likely stems from a read error. The rearrangement uses TRBV5-1 and TRBJ2-7; 8 nucleotides agree with TRBD1. The germline gives CDR1 SGHRS, CDR2 YFSETQ. The CDR3 runs to 15 residues. V lost 0 bases and J lost 1; bases outside the gene matches: 3. The CDR3 here is CASSLVGTGSYEQYC. CDR3 DNA sequence: TGCGCCAGCAGCTTGGTGGGGACAGGATCCTACGAGCAGTACTGC.

The J gene is TRBJ2-3, the V gene TRBV18, with 9 bases that match TRBD1. J lost 1 base, V lost 10 bases, and 9 bases had no gene match. CDR1 is KGHSH, CDR2 LQKENI, per germline. There are 15 residues in the CDR3. The CDR3 DNA follows: TGTGCCACCATTAAACAGGGGGCGCGCACAGATACGCAGTATTTT. This translates into CATIKQGARTDTQYF.

V usage is TRBV29-1 and J usage is TRBJ2-7; TRBD1 aligns across 8 bases. Germline V gene sequence: CDR1 SQVTM, CDR2 ANQGSEA. Trimming took 7 bases from V and 2 from J; bases not matched to a gene: 4. The CDR3 covers 12 residues. CDR3 sequence: CSGRDRTYEQYF. In nucleotides, the CDR3 is TGCAGCGGCCGGGACAGGACCTACGAGCAGTACTTC.

The rearrangement joins TRBV20-1 to TRBJ1-5; no firm D call. The CDR3 spans 15 residues. The germline V and J ends were trimmed by 7 bases and 6 bases, with 22 bases remaining between them. The germline gives CDR1 DFQATT, CDR2 SNEGSKA (reference sequence). CDR3 protein: CSVHLETRPSQPQHF. For the CDR3, the DNA is TGCAGTGTACACCTCGAGACCCGCCCTAGTCAGCCCCAGCATTTT.

This clonotype was seen a handful of times. The chain recombines TRBV27 with TRBJ1-5; no firm D call. The V end was cut by 7 bases, the J end by 4 bases, with 17 bases between. Germline lookup yields CDR1 MNHEY and CDR2 SMNVEV (reference sequence). This CDR3 has 15 amino acids. CDR3 coding DNA: TGTGCCAGCAAATTGGGTGTATGGGGAAATCAGCCCCAGCATTTT. Encoded protein: CASKLGVWGNQPQHF.

The chain uses TRBV20-1 and TRBJ1-1; a weak D match, TRBD1 (6 bases). This CDR3 comprises 14 residues. With 0 bases removed from V and 5 bases from J, the gap between germline ends came to 13 bases. Germline lookup yields CDR1 DFQATT and CDR2 SNEGSKA (reference sequence). CDR3 bases: TGCAGTGCTAGAGAGTTACAGGGTGGAACTGAAGCTTTCTTT. Its translation: CSARELQGGTEAFF.

This clonotype was counted between two and nine times. The chain links TRBV6-1 to TRBJ1-6, with TRBD1 as a possible D gene (6 bases). Germline-derived CDR1 and CDR2 are MNHNS and SASEGT. This CDR3 is 13 amino acids long. The V end lost 8 bases, the J end lost 5 bases, and 10 bases lay between the germline ends. In DNA, the CDR3 is TGTGCCAGCTTAGGACAGAATAATTCACCCCTCCACTTT. It yields the protein CASLGQNNSPLHF.

This clonotype has more than one count but fewer than ten. CDR3 amino acids: CSVLTQNTGELFF. CDR3 coding DNA: TGCAGCGTTTTGACACAGAACACCGGGGAGCTGTTTTTT. V usage is TRBV29-1 and J usage is TRBJ2-2; D not certain. Germline V CDR1 and CDR2: SQVTM, ANQGSEA. This CDR3 comprises 13 residues. V shed 5 bases and J shed 1 base, with 8 bases lying between them.

The rearrangement links TRBV5-1 to TRBJ1-1; TRBD1 is a possible D gene (5 bases). The CDR3 loop spans 16 amino acids. The V and J ends lost 1 base and 1 base respectively, with 14 bases between them. The germline V gene encodes CDR1 SGHRS and CDR2 YFSETQ. The CDR3 loop is CASSLYYSGENTEAFF. DNA of the CDR3: TGCGCCAGCAGCTTGTACTACTCGGGGGAGAACACTGAAGCTTTCTTT. Together with reference TRBV5-1 and TRBJ1-1, the CDR3 gives the full variable domain: KAGVTQTPRYLIKTRGQQVTLSCSPISGHRSVSWYQQTPGQGLQFLFEYFSETQRNKGNFPGRFSGRQFSNSRSEMNVSTLELGDSALYLCASSLYYSGENTEAFFGQGTRLTVV.

This chain connects TRBV4-3 to TRBJ2-5; 7 bases fit TRBD2. V lost 0 bases to trimming and J lost 3 bases; unmatched junction nucleotides: 7. Germline CDR1 LGHNA, CDR2 YSLEER. The CDR3 covers 16 residues. CDR3 protein: CASSQDLAGVEETQYF. CDR3 bases: TGCGCCAGCAGCCAAGATCTGGCGGGGGTTGAAGAGACCCAGTACTTC.

Many counts were recorded for this clonotype. The chain is built from TRBV2 and TRBJ1-1; D gene uncertain. Germline CDR1 reads SNHLY; CDR2 reads FYNNEI. V was trimmed by 7 bases and J by 7 bases, leaving 10 bases between them. The CDR3 length is 11 residues. The DNA of the CDR3 is TGTGCCAGCACCGAGGGCCGTGAAGCTTTCTTT. Translated, it gives CASTEGREAFF. Together with reference TRBV2 and TRBJ1-1, the CDR3 gives the full variable domain: EPEVTQTPSHQVTQMGQEVILRCVPISNHLYFYWYRQILGQKVEFLVSFYNNEISEKSEIFDDQFSVERPDGSNFTLKIRSTKLEDSAMYFCASTEGREAFFGQGTRLTVV.

This chain connects TRBV4-3 to TRBJ2-4; D might be TRBD1 or TRBD2, each matching 5 bases. Per the germline V gene, CDR1 is LGHNA and CDR2 is YSLEER. CDR3 length equals 16 residues. The V gene lost 0 bases and the J gene lost 6 bases, with 15 bases spanning the gap. Here the CDR3 DNA reads TGCGCCAGCAGCCAAGAACCTGGCAGGGCGGGAAACATTCAGTACTTC. Protein product: CASSQEPGRAGNIQYF.

There are a few counts of this clonotype. The chain recombines TRBV6-1 with TRBJ2-1; TRBD2 might be the D (5 bases). This CDR3 has 15 amino acids. Germline assignment: CDR1 MNHNS and CDR2 SASEGT. With 5 bases removed from V and 5 bases from J, the gap between germline ends came to 16 bases. CDR3 in amino acids: CASSTHGGADNEQFF. CDR3 sequence (DNA): TGTGCCAGCAGTACCCATGGAGGTGCGGACAATGAGCAGTTCTTC.

The chain carries TRBV4-3 and TRBJ1-5, with D hard to call. CDR3 size: 14 residues. The germline V gene encodes CDR1 LGHNA and CDR2 YSLEER. V gave up 0 bases and J gave up 2 bases, with 5 bases separating them. This chain's CDR3 is CASSQERGNQPQHF. The CDR3 DNA sequence: TGCGCCAGCAGCCAAGAGAGGGGCAATCAGCCCCAGCATTTT.

This clonotype was counted a few times. This chain links TRBV18 with TRBJ1-1; D not resolved. Between the trimmed V and J ends, which lost 2 bases and 5 bases, there was a span of 9 bases. The CDR3 runs 13 residues. Germline loops: CDR1 KGHSH, CDR2 LQKENI. CDR3: CASSPEAGTEAFF. The CDR3, as DNA: TGTGCCAGCTCACCAGAAGCGGGGACTGAAGCTTTCTTT.

J is TRBJ1-4 and V is TRBV12-3 or TRBV12-4; tentative D call: TRBD1 (6 bases). This CDR3 contains 14 residues. The ends were cut back, 5 bases at V and 10 bases at J, with 17 bases in the middle. The CDR3 is CASSRGGAGGKLFF. CDR3 DNA sequence: TGTGCCAGCAGTAGAGGGGGGGCGGGTGGAAAACTGTTTTTT.

In this sample, this clonotype turned up a few times. This chain joins TRBV18 and TRBJ1-1; the D gene is possibly TRBD1 (5 bases). V was pared by 0 bases and J by 1 base, with 9 bases between. CDR1 KGHSH and CDR2 LQKENI come from the germline V gene. The CDR3 is 15 residues long. The CDR3 spells CASSPPSGKNTEAFF. The CDR3 DNA is TGTGCCAGCTCACCACCGTCAGGGAAGAACACTGAAGCTTTCTTT.